The present T cell receptor (beta chain) was sequenced within a study of cytomegalovirus exposure and HLA in healthy donors. 60 Vbeta and 13 Jbeta primers were used in PCR. Here immunoSEQ multiplex PCR was the method, and the copy in TCRdb shows in-frame clones only, minus some. The data show approximately 30,000 clones, with around 40% seen just once and less than 2% held by the top ten. The TCR sequence derives from a woman aged 45-65 years in good health and CMV-seronegative. The specimen sequenced was PBMCs.

This CDR3 is CASTLWGGSGETQYF. The CDR3 DNA follows: TGTGCCAGCACTTTGTGGGGGGGCTCGGGAGAGACCCAGTACTTC. This chain links TRBV5-4 with TRBJ2-5; the D gene is possibly TRBD2 (7 bases). With 6 bases removed from V and 4 bases from J, the gap between germline ends came to 19 bases. Germline CDR1 SGHNT, CDR2 YYREEE (reference sequence). This CDR3 comprises 15 residues.